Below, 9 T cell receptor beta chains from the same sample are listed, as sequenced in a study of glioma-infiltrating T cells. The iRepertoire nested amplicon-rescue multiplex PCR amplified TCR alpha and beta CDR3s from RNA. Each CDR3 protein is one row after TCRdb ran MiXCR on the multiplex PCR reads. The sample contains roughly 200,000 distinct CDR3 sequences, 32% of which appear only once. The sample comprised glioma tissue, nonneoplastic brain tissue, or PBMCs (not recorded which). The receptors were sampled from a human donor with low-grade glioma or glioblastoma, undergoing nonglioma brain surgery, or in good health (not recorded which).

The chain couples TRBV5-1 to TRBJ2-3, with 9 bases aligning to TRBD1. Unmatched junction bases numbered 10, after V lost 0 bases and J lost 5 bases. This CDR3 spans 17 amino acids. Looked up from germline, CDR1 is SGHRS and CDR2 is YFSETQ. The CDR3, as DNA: TGCGCCAGCAGCTTGGCCGTAAACAGGGGGCGAGGAGATACGCAGTATTTT. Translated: CASSLAVNRGRGDTQYF.

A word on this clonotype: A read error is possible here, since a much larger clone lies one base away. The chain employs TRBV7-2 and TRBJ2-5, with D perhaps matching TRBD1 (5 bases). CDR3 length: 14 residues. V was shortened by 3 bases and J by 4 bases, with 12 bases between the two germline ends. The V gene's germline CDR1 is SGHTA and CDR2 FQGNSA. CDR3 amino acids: CASSLDKGRETQYF. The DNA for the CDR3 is TGTGCCAGCAGCTTGGACAAGGGTCGAGAGACCCAGTACTTC.

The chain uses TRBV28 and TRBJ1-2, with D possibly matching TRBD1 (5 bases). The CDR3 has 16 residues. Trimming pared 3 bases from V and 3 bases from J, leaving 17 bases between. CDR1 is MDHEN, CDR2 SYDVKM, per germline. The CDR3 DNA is TGTGCCAGCAGTTTCCCAGGTGCCGGGGCTTACTATGGCTACACCTTC. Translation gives CASSFPGAGAYYGYTF.

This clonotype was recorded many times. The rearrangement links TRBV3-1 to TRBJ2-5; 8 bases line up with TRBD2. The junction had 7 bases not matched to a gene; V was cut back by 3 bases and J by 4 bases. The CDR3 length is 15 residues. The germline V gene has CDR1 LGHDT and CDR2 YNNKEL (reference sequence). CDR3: CASSQGLGGIETQYF. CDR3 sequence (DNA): TGTGCCAGCAGCCAGGGACTAGGAGGGATAGAGACCCAGTACTTC.

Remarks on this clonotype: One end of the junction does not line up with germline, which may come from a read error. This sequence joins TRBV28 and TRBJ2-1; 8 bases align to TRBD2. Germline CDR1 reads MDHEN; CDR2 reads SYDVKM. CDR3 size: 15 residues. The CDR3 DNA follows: TGTGCCAGCAGTTTAACGACTAGCGTAAGGAATGAGCAATTCTTC. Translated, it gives CASSLTTSVRNEQFF.

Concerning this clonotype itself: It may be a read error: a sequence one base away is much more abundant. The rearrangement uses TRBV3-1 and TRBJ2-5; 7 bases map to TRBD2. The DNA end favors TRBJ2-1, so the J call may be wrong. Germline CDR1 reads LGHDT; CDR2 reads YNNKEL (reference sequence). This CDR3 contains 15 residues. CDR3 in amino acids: CARGRGAGAYNEQFF. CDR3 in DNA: TGTGCCAGAGGCCGGGGTGCGGGGGCCTACAATGAGCAGTTCTTC.

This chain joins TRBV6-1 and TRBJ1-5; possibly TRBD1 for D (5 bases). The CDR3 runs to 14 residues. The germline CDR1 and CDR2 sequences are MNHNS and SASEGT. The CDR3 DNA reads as TGTGTTAGCACCACCGCAGGGCGCAATCAGCCCCAGCATTTT. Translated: CVSTTAGRNQPQHF.

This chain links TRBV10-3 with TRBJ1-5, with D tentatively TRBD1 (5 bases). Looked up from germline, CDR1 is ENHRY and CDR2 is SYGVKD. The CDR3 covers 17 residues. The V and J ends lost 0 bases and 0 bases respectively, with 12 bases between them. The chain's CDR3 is CAISESRGGYSNQPQHF. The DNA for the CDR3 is TGTGCCATCAGTGAGTCGCGGGGCGGCTATAGCAATCAGCCCCAGCATTTT.

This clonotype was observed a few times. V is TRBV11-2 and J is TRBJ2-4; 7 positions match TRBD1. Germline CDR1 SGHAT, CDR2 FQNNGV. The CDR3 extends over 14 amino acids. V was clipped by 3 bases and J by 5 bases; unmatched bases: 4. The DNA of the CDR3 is TGTGCCAGCAGCTTCGACAGGGCCGAAAACATTCAGTACTTC. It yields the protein CASSFDRAENIQYF.